The 6 T cell receptor beta chains below all came from one sample that was sequenced in a study of T cell changes during pregnancy in multiple sclerosis. Here immunoSEQ multiplex PCR was the method, and the copy in TCRdb shows in-frame clones only, minus some. Here the sample spans under 40,000 clones, 75% to 95% being singletons. The starting material was CD4+ T cells from peripheral blood mononuclear cells, obtained in the third trimester of pregnancy. The receptors derive from a female donor in good health, enrolled as a control in a pregnancy study.

J is TRBJ1-2 and V is TRBV5-1; D is unresolved. V lost 2 bases and J 4 bases, leaving 15 bases between the germline ends. Germline lookup yields CDR1 SGHRS and CDR2 YFSETQ. The CDR3 is 15 amino acids. The chain's CDR3 is CASSFGLEGVYGYTF. The CDR3 DNA is TGCGCCAGCAGCTTCGGTCTGGAGGGCGTCTATGGCTACACCTTC.

V usage is TRBV5-1 and J usage is TRBJ1-1, with a weak D call TRBD1 (6 bases). The CDR3 covers 18 residues. Germline V gene lookup returns CDR1 SGHRS and CDR2 YFSETQ. V lost 4 bases and J 5 bases, leaving 27 bases between the germline ends. CDR3 coding DNA: TGCGCCAGCAGCATCCTCGGGGGTAAGGGGGGGATGGCAACTGAAGCTTTCTTT. Translated: CASSILGGKGGMATEAFF. Full variable domain (outside the CDR3, taken from reference TRBV5-1 and TRBJ1-1): KAGVTQTPRYLIKTRGQQVTLSCSPISGHRSVSWYQQTPGQGLQFLFEYFSETQRNKGNFPGRFSGRQFSNSRSEMNVSTLELGDSALYLCASSILGGKGGMATEAFFGQGTRLTVV.

The chain has TRBV2 and TRBJ1-1; TRBD1 agrees at 11 bases. Germline-derived CDR1 and CDR2 are SNHLY and FYNNEI. V shed 5 bases and J 6 bases; nucleotides not matched to a gene: 8. CDR3 length equals 15 residues. Written as DNA, the CDR3 is TGTGCCAGCAGTCGGGACAGGGGGAATTTCGCTGAAGCTTTCTTT. It translates to CASSRDRGNFAEAFF.

The chain employs TRBV9 and TRBJ2-2; a possible D gene is TRBD2 (6 bases). Deletions cut 0 bases from V and 4 bases from J, with 13 bases between. There are 16 residues in the CDR3. The V gene's germline CDR1 is SGDLS and CDR2 YYNGEE. Written as DNA, the CDR3 is TGTGCCAGCAGCGTAGTTACCGCGGGACCCACCGGGGAGCTGTTTTTT. Amino acids: CASSVVTAGPTGELFF.

This clone was observed a single time. The chain couples TRBV5-8 to TRBJ1-4, with a possible D match to TRBD1 (5 bases). The germline V and J ends were trimmed by 1 base and 6 bases, with 10 bases remaining between them. The germline gives CDR1 SGHTS, CDR2 YDEGEE. The CDR3 totals 14 residues. For the CDR3, the DNA is TGTGCCAGCAGCTTGACCGGGGGTGATGAAAAACTGTTTTTT. Translated: CASSLTGGDEKLFF.

The chain has TRBV2 and TRBJ2-4; unclear D gene. V was shortened by 7 bases and J by 3 bases, with 16 bases between the two germline ends. The CDR3 has 15 residues. In germline, CDR1 is SNHLY, CDR2 FYNNEI. The CDR3 nucleotides are TGTGCCAGCACCTCGGGTAAAGATGGCAAAAACATTCAGTACTTC. Translating it yields CASTSGKDGKNIQYF.